The sequence of this T cell receptor beta chain was determined in a study of CD8 T cells in ankylosing spondylitis. Broader study findings: Ankylosing spondylitis blood seemed to carry a telltale TCR beta motif made of roughly 8 highly homologous variants.

TCRdb used MiXCR to reprocess the 5' RACE reads, holding one entry per CDR3 protein. The sample carries approximately 540,000 distinct CDR3 sequences, 12% recorded once. V was trimmed by 5 bases and J by 2 bases, leaving 10 bases between them. CDR3 length: 14 residues. CDR1 is DFQATT, CDR2 SNEGSKA, per germline (reference sequence). With respect to this clonotype: The antigen remains unidentified.

This clonotype was sampled from a male donor with ankylosing spondylitis. The sequenced sample was blood, either unsorted or a sorted T cell fraction (not recorded which). The chain couples TRBV20-1 to TRBJ2-6; D possibly corresponds to TRBD1 (5 bases). CDR3 sequence (DNA): TGCAGTGCTTTCCGACAGCCTGGGGCCAACGTCCTGACTTTC. Translating it yields CSAFRQPGANVLTF.